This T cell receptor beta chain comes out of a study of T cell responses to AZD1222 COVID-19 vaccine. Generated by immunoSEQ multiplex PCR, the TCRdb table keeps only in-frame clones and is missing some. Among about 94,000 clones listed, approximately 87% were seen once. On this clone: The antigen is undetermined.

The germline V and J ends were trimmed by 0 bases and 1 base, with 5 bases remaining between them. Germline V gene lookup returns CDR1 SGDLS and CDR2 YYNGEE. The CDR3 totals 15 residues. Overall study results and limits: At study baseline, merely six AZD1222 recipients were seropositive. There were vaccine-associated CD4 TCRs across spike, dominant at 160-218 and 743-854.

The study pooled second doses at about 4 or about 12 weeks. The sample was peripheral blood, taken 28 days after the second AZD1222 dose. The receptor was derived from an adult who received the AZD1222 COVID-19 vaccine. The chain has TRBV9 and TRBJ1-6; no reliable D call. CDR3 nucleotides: TGTGCCAGCAGCGTAGGCACGTCCTATAATTCACCCCTCCACTTT. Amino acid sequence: CASSVGTSYNSPLHF.